At least ten counts were recorded for the clone carrying this TCR beta chain. Its antigen is unidentified. The data originate from a study of human T cells and chemical hapten exposure. Regarding the study as a whole: DPC sensitization did not alter TCRs above 1 in 1000 frequency.

Individual cDNA molecules received unique molecular identifiers in the library. MiXCR, applied by TCRdb to the RACE reads, yields one record per CDR3 protein. The table lists some 93,000 distinct CDR3 sequences, 8.5% to 9% of them singletons. The time point here: healthy volunteer bleed at 2 weeks. Total RNA was isolated from whole blood that had not been fractionated. The sample comprised whole blood. The receptor's source is a female donor in good health. Some clones in this sample may be carry-over from other donors' samples.

CDR3 sequence reads: CASRRQGPYNEQFF. CDR3 DNA: TGTGCCAGCAGAAGACAGGGCCCCTACAATGAGCAGTTCTTC. This chain links TRBV28 with TRBJ2-1; 7 nucleotides line up with TRBD1. This CDR3 is 14 amino acids long. V shed 6 bases, J shed 2 bases, and the junction held 4 bases outside the gene matches. Germline CDR1 and CDR2: MDHEN and SYDVKM.